This is a list of T cell receptor beta chains from one sample in a study of T cells expressing NK-cell markers. TCRdb re-analyzed the 5' RACE reads; it lists each CDR3 protein once, without DNA. The listing contains about 410,000 distinct CDR3 sequences. The source material was blood T cells: a sorted CD56 or NKG2C T cell subset, CD4+ or CD8+ T cells, or bulk PBMC T cells (not recorded which). These receptors all come from a woman between 45 and 60 years old in good health. CDR3s include the opening cysteine and the closing phenylalanine or tryptophan.

v_call,j_call,cdr3_aa
TRBV5-4,TRBJ1-1,CASSLTGEGEAFF
TRBV7-9,TRBJ2-5,CASSNHSQETQYF
TRBV6-5,TRBJ2-1,CASSYSIASGGGGEQFF
TRBV29-1,TRBJ1-3,CSVRSASSGNTIYF
TRBV9,TRBJ1-1,CASSVDQGAAFF
TRBV5-1,TRBJ2-1,CASSLGPAVAGGGNNEQFF
TRBV5-1,TRBJ2-1,CASSLEGLEQFF
TRBV15,TRBJ1-5,CATSGGTPINNQPQHF
TRBV11-3,TRBJ2-5,CASSLALGVETQYF
TRBV6-2/TRBV6-3,TRBJ2-1,CAHGTSLYNEQFF
TRBV7-8,TRBJ2-6,CASSLTGGRSFYSGANVLTF
TRBV9,TRBJ2-2,CASSVVAGGRTGELFF